This TCR beta chain comes out of a study of blood T cell repertoires in COVID-19. Turning to the study itself: Italy, Spain and the United States were the sources of the convalescent and acute COVID-19 samples.

In the authors' workflow: Amplifying reference gene primers gave estimates of nucleated cell counts. This table comes from immunoSEQ multiplex PCR, and its TCRdb copy is limited to in-frame clones, with some not included. V and J calls and clone size come straight from that table; D and trimming were deduced from the DNA. The sample shows approximately 250,000 clones, approximately 85% of them seen only once. The germline V gene has CDR1 SEHNR and CDR2 FQNEAQ (reference sequence). The germline V and J ends were trimmed by 4 bases and 2 bases, with 5 bases remaining between them. The CDR3 length is 12 residues.

The chain links TRBV7-9 to TRBJ1-2, with D unresolved. The specimen sequenced was peripheral blood. This receptor was taken from a man aged 35 to 55 with acute or convalescent COVID-19. In DNA form, the CDR3 reads TGTGCCAGCAGCTACTTGAACTATGGCTACACCTTC. Residues: CASSYLNYGYTF.